The 17 T cell receptor beta chains in this list originate from one sample, sequenced in a study of regulatory T cells in long-lasting Graves disease. Building the TCR beta libraries relied on iRepertoire HTBI primers, and CDR3 regions underwent Arm-PCR. In TCRdb, the multiplex PCR reads were re-called with MiXCR into one record per CDR3 protein. The data contain some 420,000 distinct CDR3 sequences, less than 25% of them seen just once; the ten biggest clones take up around 13%. Time point in this sample: persistent/refractory GD, antithyroid drugs over 5 years with positive TRAb. The TCR library was made from RNA that had been extracted from PBMCs in TRIzol. Sequenced material: peripheral blood mononuclear cells (PBMCs), taken when the disease was refractory, from a patient treated with antithyroid drugs. Receptor source: a female donor with Graves disease.

This clonotype was seen many times. V is TRBV2 and J is TRBJ1-4; D gene ambiguous. This CDR3 spans 13 amino acids. The V gene lost 6 bases and the J gene lost 7 bases, with 12 bases spanning the gap. The germline V gene encodes CDR1 SNHLY and CDR2 FYNNEI. This chain's CDR3 is CASSDQGSEKLFF. The DNA for the CDR3 is TGTGCCAGCAGCGATCAAGGGAGTGAAAAACTGTTTTTT. Full variable domain (remainder filled in from reference TRBV2 and TRBJ1-4): EPEVTQTPSHQVTQMGQEVILRCVPISNHLYFYWYRQILGQKVEFLVSFYNNEISEKSEIFDDQFSVERPDGSNFTLKIRSTKLEDSAMYFCASSDQGSEKLFFGSGTQLSVL.

This clonotype was counted ten times or more. The gene calls are TRBV7-2 and TRBJ1-2; D unclear. Germline CDR1 SGHTA, CDR2 FQGNSA. V was shortened by 5 bases and J by 3 bases, with 19 bases between the two germline ends. CDR3 length equals 16 residues. CDR3 protein: CASSARAVRLHYGYTF. CDR3 DNA: TGTGCCAGCAGCGCCCGGGCCGTCCGGCTACACTATGGCTACACCTTC. The whole variable domain, filled in from reference TRBV7-2 and TRBJ1-2, reads GAGVSQSPSNKVTEKGKDVELRCDPISGHTALYWYRQSLGQGLEFLIYFQGNSAPDKSGLPSDRFSAERTGGSVSTLTIQRTQQEDSAVYLCASSARAVRLHYGYTFGSGTRLTVV.

The sample holds a few counts of this clonotype. The rearrangement links TRBV7-2 to TRBJ2-7; 7 bases map to TRBD2. CDR1 and CDR2 (germline): SGHTA, FQGNSA. This CDR3 region has 16 residues. V lost 3 bases, J lost 4 bases, and 12 bases stayed unmatched. This CDR3 is CASSLTSYSSVYEQYF. Here the CDR3 DNA reads TGTGCCAGCAGCTTGACTAGCTACTCTAGCGTTTACGAGCAGTACTTC.

This clonotype was detected a few times. This chain joins TRBV30 and TRBJ1-1; D call uncertain. CDR3 length: 12 amino acids. CDR1 is GTSNPN, CDR2 SVGIG, per germline (reference sequence). The ends were cut back, 3 bases at V and 5 bases at J, with 10 bases in the middle. In DNA form, the CDR3 reads TGTGCCTGGAGAAGGGAAAATACTGAAGCTTTCTTT. Translation gives CAWRRENTEAFF.

This clonotype was observed many times. The chain joins TRBV2 to TRBJ1-3; no reliable D call. CDR1 is SNHLY and CDR2 is FYNNEI in the germline V gene. V shed 6 bases and J shed 0 bases, with 21 bases lying between them. CDR3 length equals 18 residues. The CDR3 DNA sequence: TGTGCCAGCAGGGAGTTCACGGAATCCTCGCCCTCTGGAAACACCATATATTTT. Amino acids: CASREFTESSPSGNTIYF.

This sequence joins TRBV3-1 and TRBJ2-2; D is uncertain. The CDR3 runs to 14 residues. Trimming removed 1 base at V and 6 bases at J, with 9 bases between. Germline-derived CDR1 and CDR2 are LGHDT and YNNKEL (reference sequence). This CDR3 reads CASSQAGGPGELFF. The CDR3 bases are TGTGCCAGCAGCCAAGCGGGCGGCCCCGGGGAGCTGTTTTTT.

The table lists this clonotype with a count of one. The chain couples TRBV2 to TRBJ2-3; no firm D call. V was clipped by 4 bases and J by 6 bases, with 14 bases between them. Per the germline V gene, CDR1 is SNHLY and CDR2 is FYNNEI. This CDR3 is 14 amino acids long. The CDR3 spells CASSVGLVADTQYF. CDR3 coding DNA: TGTGCCAGCAGTGTAGGGCTTGTCGCCGATACGCAGTATTTT.

This clonotype has only one observation. The V gene is TRBV3-1, the J gene TRBJ2-5; a weak D match, TRBD1 (6 bases). The CDR3 loop spans 16 amino acids. Germline lookup yields CDR1 LGHDT and CDR2 YNNKEL (reference sequence). Trimming shortened V by 3 bases and J by 0 bases, and 14 bases separated the two germline ends. In DNA, the CDR3 is TGTGCCAGCAGCCAGGCAGGGGAGAACTACCAAGAGACCCAGTACTTC. Translation: CASSQAGENYQETQYF.

This clonotype was counted between two and nine times. The chain uses TRBV28 and TRBJ2-3; 14 bases are a match to TRBD2. There are 18 residues in the CDR3. Germline values: CDR1 MDHEN, CDR2 SYDVKM. J gave up 4 bases and V 3 bases, and 9 bases lay outside the gene matches. In DNA form, the CDR3 reads TGTGCCAGCAGTTTCGAGACTAGCGGGAGGGGTAGCGCAGATACGCAGTATTTT. It is translated as CASSFETSGRGSADTQYF. Looking up the rest from reference TRBV28 and TRBJ2-3 gives the full variable domain: DVKVTQSSRYLVKRTGEKVFLECVQDMDHENMFWYRQDPGLGLRLIYFSYDVKMKEKGDIPEGYSVSREKKERFSLILESASTNQTSMYLCASSFETSGRGSADTQYFGPGTRLTVL.

This clonotype was detected ten times or more. The V call is TRBV28, the J call TRBJ2-7; D might be TRBD2 (5 bases). Germline V gene lookup returns CDR1 MDHEN and CDR2 SYDVKM. The CDR3 has 15 residues. The ends were cut back, 3 bases at V and 5 bases at J, with 17 bases in the middle. The CDR3 coding sequence is TGTGCCAGCAGTTTCGCGCTCCCCGGAGGCCACGAGCAGTACTTC. This gives the protein CASSFALPGGHEQYF.

This clonotype occurred many times. This chain joins TRBV20-1 and TRBJ2-5; 7 bases map to TRBD1. The CDR3 covers 16 residues. With 1 base clipped from V and 2 bases from J, the junction kept 10 bases outside the gene matches. CDR1 is DFQATT, CDR2 SNEGSKA, per germline (reference sequence). CDR3 nucleotide sequence: TGCAGTGCTAGAGTCCTCGGGACAGAGAATCAAGAGACCCAGTACTTC. Encoded protein: CSARVLGTENQETQYF.

This clonotype has ten or more counts. J is TRBJ1-2 and V is TRBV28, with D possibly matching TRBD1 (6 bases). The CDR3 runs 13 residues. V lost 6 bases to trimming and J lost 4 bases, with 12 bases between them. From germline, CDR1 is MDHEN and CDR2 SYDVKM. The CDR3 DNA reads as TGTGCCAGCAGGACACAGGGTAGCTATGGCTACACCTTC. Translating it yields CASRTQGSYGYTF.

This clonotype was detected ten times or more. CDR3 coding DNA: TGTGCCAGCAGTGAAGCTTTGACTCGTACCTACGAGCAGTACTTC. It specifies CASSEALTRTYEQYF. The V call is TRBV2, the J call TRBJ2-7; unclear D gene. The length of the CDR3 is 15 residues. V was shortened by 0 bases and J by 2 bases, with 11 bases between the two germline ends. Looked up from germline, CDR1 is SNHLY and CDR2 is FYNNEI.

This chain joins TRBV20-1 and TRBJ1-2; TRBD1 matches at 8 bases. This CDR3 contains 18 residues. Germline V gene lookup returns CDR1 DFQATT and CDR2 SNEGSKA (reference sequence). The trim removed 0 bases at V and 6 bases at J, leaving 18 bases unmatched. CDR3 sequence: CSARDGGSGDRLLDGYTF. In nucleotides, the CDR3 is TGCAGTGCTAGAGATGGGGGTTCTGGGGACAGGCTTTTAGATGGCTACACCTTC.

This clonotype was seen a few times. J is TRBJ2-1 and V is TRBV20-1, with D possibly being TRBD1 (6 bases). This CDR3 comprises 12 residues. V lost 3 bases and J 9 bases, leaving 12 bases between the germline ends. Germline CDR1 reads DFQATT; CDR2 reads SNEGSKA (reference sequence). The CDR3 DNA reads as TGCAGTGCTAGCGTGGGGGCGTTTGAGCAGTTCTTC. It yields the protein CSASVGAFEQFF.

In this sample, this clonotype turned up many times. V usage is TRBV6-1 and J usage is TRBJ1-2, with a weak D call TRBD1 (5 bases). The CDR3 totals 11 residues. Germline-derived CDR1 and CDR2 are MNHNS and SASEGT. V was cut by 6 bases and J by 6 bases, with 8 bases left in between. The CDR3 nucleotides are TGTGCCAGCAGCAGGGTTGATGGCTACACCTTC. Encoded protein: CASSRVDGYTF.

This clonotype was counted many times. The V and J genes are TRBV10-3 and TRBJ1-1; TRBD1 matches at 9 bases. Losses at the gene ends were 7 bases for V and 10 bases for J; bases not matched to a gene: 4. The germline CDR1 and CDR2 sequences are ENHRY and SYGVKD. The CDR3 totals 11 residues. The CDR3 spells CAITEQGAAFF. The CDR3 DNA reads TGTGCCATCACCGAACAGGGGGCAGCTTTCTTT.